The T cell receptor beta chain described here comes from a study of OX40 agonist ivuxolimab in advanced cancers. Study-level background: With a range of roughly 23 to 90, age averaged roughly 60 years, and about 82% were male. A history of anti-PD-1, anti-PD-L1 or anti-CTLA-4 therapy was acceptable, and 40% had some. There were three patients with partial responses, one having hepatocellular carcinoma and two cutaneous melanoma.

Profiling relied on immunoSEQ multiplex PCR, and the TCRdb table lists in-frame clones only, not all of them. This table holds about 77,000 clones, under 90% found once. In regard to this clone: The antigen remains unidentified.

Whole-study findings and limits: In the 0.1 to 3.0 mg/kg range, CD4+ and CD8+ blood T cells had expanded clonally by week 6.

The receptor's source is an adult with an advanced solid tumor such as melanoma, head and neck, liver or kidney cancer. Sequences were derived from CD4+ or CD8+ T cells sorted from blood, sampled in a trial of the OX40 agonist ivuxolimab.

The CDR3 protein is CASSFKGGESYGYTF. DNA of the CDR3: TGTGCCAGCAGCTTTAAGGGGGGGGAGAGCTATGGCTACACCTTC. The rearrangement joins TRBV27 to TRBJ1-2; a possible D gene is TRBD1 (6 bases). V lost 6 bases, J lost 4 bases, and 18 bases lay in between. Germline CDR1 is MNHEY and CDR2 is SMNVEV (reference sequence). This CDR3 spans 15 amino acids.